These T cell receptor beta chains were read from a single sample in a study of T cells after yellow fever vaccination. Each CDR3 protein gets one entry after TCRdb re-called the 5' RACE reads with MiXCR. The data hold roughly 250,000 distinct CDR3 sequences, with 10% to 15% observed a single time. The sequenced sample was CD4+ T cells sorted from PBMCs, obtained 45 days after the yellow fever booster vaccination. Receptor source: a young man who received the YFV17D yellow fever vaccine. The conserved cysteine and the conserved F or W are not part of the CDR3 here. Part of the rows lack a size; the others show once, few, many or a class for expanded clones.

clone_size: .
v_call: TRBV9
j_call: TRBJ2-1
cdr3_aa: ASSVSGTRYAEQF

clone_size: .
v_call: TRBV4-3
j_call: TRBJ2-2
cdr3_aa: ASSQVTSVRAGELF

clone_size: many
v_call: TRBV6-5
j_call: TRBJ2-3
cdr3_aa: ASSYRLAGGTDTQY

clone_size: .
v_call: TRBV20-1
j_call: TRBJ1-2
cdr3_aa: RAQNGYT

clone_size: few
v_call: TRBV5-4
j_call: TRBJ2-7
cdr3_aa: ASSSQGAISYEQY

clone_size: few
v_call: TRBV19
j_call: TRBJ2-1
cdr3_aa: ASSTRGSGTPNEQF

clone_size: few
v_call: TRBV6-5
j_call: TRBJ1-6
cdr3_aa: ASSYSDQGSPLH

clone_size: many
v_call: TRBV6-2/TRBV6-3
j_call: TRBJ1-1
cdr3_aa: ASSYSYTEAF

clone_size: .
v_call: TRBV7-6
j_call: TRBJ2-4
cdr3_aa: ASSLGQGGNIQY

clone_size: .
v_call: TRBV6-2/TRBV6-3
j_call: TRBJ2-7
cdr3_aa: ASSYSVTPTYEQY

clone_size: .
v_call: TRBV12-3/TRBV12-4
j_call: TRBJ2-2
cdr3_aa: ASSSGQVNTGELF

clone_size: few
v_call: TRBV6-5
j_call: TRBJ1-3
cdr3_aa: ASSYEGLSGNTIY

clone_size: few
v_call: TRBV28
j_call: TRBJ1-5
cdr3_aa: ASSFPAVGQPQH

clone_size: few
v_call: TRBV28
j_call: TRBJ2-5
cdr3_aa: ASRPGPRLGTQY

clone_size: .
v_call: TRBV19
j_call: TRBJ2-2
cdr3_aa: ASSNQQGTGELF

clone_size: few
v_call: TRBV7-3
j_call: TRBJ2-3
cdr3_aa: ASSLGLARADTQY

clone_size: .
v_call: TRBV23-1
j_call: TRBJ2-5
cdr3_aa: ASSHPGNPETQY

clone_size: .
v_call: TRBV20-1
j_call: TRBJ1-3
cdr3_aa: SASWREAGNTIY

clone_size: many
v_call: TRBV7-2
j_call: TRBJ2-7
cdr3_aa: ASSLRDRGGHEQY

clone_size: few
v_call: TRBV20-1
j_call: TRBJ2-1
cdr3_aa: SARDSGLAGDEQF

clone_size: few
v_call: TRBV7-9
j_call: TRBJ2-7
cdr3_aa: ASSPALRAYEQY

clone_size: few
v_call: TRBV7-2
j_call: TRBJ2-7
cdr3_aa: ASSVGTSRSYEQY

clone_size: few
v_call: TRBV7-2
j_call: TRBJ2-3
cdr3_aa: ASSFTWVKDTQY

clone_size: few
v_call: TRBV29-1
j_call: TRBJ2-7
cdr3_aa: SVGPGQDYEQY

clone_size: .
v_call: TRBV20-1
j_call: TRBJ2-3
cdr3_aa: SATFRTDTQY

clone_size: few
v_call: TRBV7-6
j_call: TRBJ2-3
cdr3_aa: ASSTQPDTQY

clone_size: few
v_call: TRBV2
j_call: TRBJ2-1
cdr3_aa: ATLALRGANEQF

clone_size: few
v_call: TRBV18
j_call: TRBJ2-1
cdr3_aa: ASSSTLAGSYNEQF

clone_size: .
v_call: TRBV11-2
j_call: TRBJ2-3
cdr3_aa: ASSLDDVVGDTQY

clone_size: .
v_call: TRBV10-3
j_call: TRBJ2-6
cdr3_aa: AISQPSGRTSGANVLT

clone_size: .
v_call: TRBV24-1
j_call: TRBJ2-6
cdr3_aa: ATSAGTVSSGANVLT

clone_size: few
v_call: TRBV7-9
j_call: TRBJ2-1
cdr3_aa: ASSPNSGISYNEQF

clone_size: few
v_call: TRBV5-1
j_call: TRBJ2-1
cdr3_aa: ASSSPTSGSYEQF

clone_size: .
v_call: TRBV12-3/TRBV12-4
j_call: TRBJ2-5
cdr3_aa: ASSRTGPAETQY